One and the same sample provided the 15 T cell receptor beta chains below, sequenced in a study of T cells in narcolepsy. Sequencing used immunoSEQ multiplex PCR; TCRdb keeps in-frame clones, though not all of them. The sample consists of more than 25,000 clones, 70% to 80% of them appearing once. The specimen was memory (CD45RA-) CD4+ T cells from blood. The receptors here all came from a human donor in good health.

The chain employs TRBV27 and TRBJ2-1; 13 nucleotides line up with TRBD2. Germline lookup yields CDR1 MNHEY and CDR2 SMNVEV (reference sequence). CDR3 size: 22 residues. After removal of 2 bases from V and 0 bases from J, the junction contained 16 bases not matched to a gene. The CDR3 loop is CASSLGFGRTSGGRSSYNEQFF. Written as DNA, the CDR3 is TGTGCCAGCAGTTTAGGGTTCGGTCGGACTAGCGGGGGTCGTAGCTCCTACAATGAGCAGTTCTTC.

The chain joins TRBV6-5 to TRBJ1-1, with D possibly matching TRBD1 (6 bases). This CDR3 contains 14 residues. CDR1 and CDR2 from the germline V gene are MNHEY and SVGAGI. Trimming removed 2 bases at V and 4 bases at J, with 11 bases between. As DNA, the CDR3 is TGTGCCAGCAGTTACGGGGGGGGCGGCACTGAAGCTTTCTTT. Protein: CASSYGGGGTEAFF.

This clone was seen a handful of times. The V call is TRBV5-1, the J call TRBJ1-6; D uncertain. V was pared by 4 bases and J by 7 bases, with 12 bases between. The CDR3 has 14 residues. The germline V gene encodes CDR1 SGHRS and CDR2 YFSETQ. The CDR3, as DNA: TGCGCCAGCAGCCCCCCGACGGCAAATTCACCCCTCCACTTT. Its protein is CASSPPTANSPLHF.

This clone rates as medium-sized. The V gene is TRBV28, the J gene TRBJ1-6; D unclear. Germline V gene data show CDR1 as MDHEN and CDR2 as SYDVKM. V was shortened by 7 bases and J by 9 bases, with 13 bases between the two germline ends. This CDR3 has 13 residues. CDR3 nucleotide sequence: TGTGCCAGCACGACCGGTTCCTTTTCACCCCTCCACTTT. This gives the protein CASTTGSFSPLHF. Combining the CDR3 with reference TRBV28 and TRBJ1-6 gives the whole variable domain DVKVTQSSRYLVKRTGEKVFLECVQDMDHENMFWYRQDPGLGLRLIYFSYDVKMKEKGDIPEGYSVSREKKERFSLILESASTNQTSMYLCASTTGSFSPLHFGNGTRLTVT.

This rearrangement joins TRBV5-6 to TRBJ1-2; maybe TRBD1 (5 bases). From germline, CDR1 is SGHDT and CDR2 YYEEEE. V shed 6 bases and J shed 7 bases, with 19 bases lying between them. The CDR3 loop spans 14 amino acids. CDR3 sequence reads: CASIYRGTPGGYTF. CDR3 nucleotide sequence: TGTGCCAGCATCTATCGGGGGACGCCGGGTGGCTACACCTTC.

V is TRBV6-5 and J is TRBJ2-1; 7 positions match TRBD2. CDR3 size: 15 residues. J was trimmed by 1 base and V by 7 bases; bases with no gene match: 7. Germline V CDR1 and CDR2: MNHEY, SVGAGI. CDR3 sequence reads: CASTPRGLSYNEQFF. CDR3 nucleotides: TGTGCCAGCACTCCAAGGGGACTATCCTACAATGAGCAGTTCTTC.

This rearrangement joins TRBV19 to TRBJ1-1; 7 bases are a match to TRBD1. Germline V CDR1 and CDR2: LNHDA, SQIVND (reference sequence). Unmatched junction bases numbered 9, after V lost 3 bases and J lost 5 bases. The CDR3 is 15 amino acids. CDR3 protein: CASSILAARGTEAFF. The DNA of the CDR3 is TGTGCCAGTAGTATTTTGGCGGCCAGGGGGACTGAAGCTTTCTTT.

V gene TRBV10-1 combines with J gene TRBJ2-7; D not certain. The CDR3 totals 14 residues. Germline V gene lookup returns CDR1 WNHNN and CDR2 SYGVQD (reference sequence). The V end was cut by 2 bases, the J end by 0 bases, with 8 bases between. CDR3 amino acids: CASSEGGSSYEQYF. The CDR3 DNA is TGCGCCAGCAGTGAGGGCGGAAGCTCCTACGAGCAGTACTTC.

The chain combines TRBV5-1 with TRBJ1-2, with a tentative D call TRBD1 (5 bases). The V gene's germline CDR1 is SGHRS and CDR2 YFSETQ. The CDR3 consists of 13 residues. V was clipped by 2 bases and J by 8 bases, with 13 bases between them. The CDR3 protein is CASSLLGARGYTF. Written as DNA, the CDR3 is TGCGCCAGCAGCTTATTAGGGGCGAGAGGCTACACCTTC. Full variable domain (outside the CDR3, taken from reference TRBV5-1 and TRBJ1-2): KAGVTQTPRYLIKTRGQQVTLSCSPISGHRSVSWYQQTPGQGLQFLFEYFSETQRNKGNFPGRFSGRQFSNSRSEMNVSTLELGDSALYLCASSLLGARGYTFGSGTRLTVV.

The V call is TRBV28, the J call TRBJ2-7; TRBD2 is a possible D gene (7 bases). Trimming left V 6 bases short and J 4 bases short, with 22 bases between. Per the germline V gene, CDR1 is MDHEN and CDR2 is SYDVKM. This CDR3 is 16 amino acids long. CDR3 protein: CASSSYGRGAGYEQYF. The CDR3 nucleotides read TGTGCCAGCAGCTCATACGGACGGGGGGCCGGGTACGAGCAGTACTTC.

The V gene is TRBV29-1, the J gene TRBJ2-3, with 7 bases that match TRBD1. The CDR3 sequence is 14 residues long. CDR1 is SQVTM, CDR2 ANQGSEA, per germline. V shed 6 bases, J shed 3 bases, and the junction held 9 bases outside the gene matches. CDR3 bases: TGCAGCGTCCCTACAGGGGCAAGTACAGATACGCAGTATTTT. Its translation: CSVPTGASTDTQYF.

A few counts support this clone. The DNA of the CDR3 is TGTGCCAGCAGCTTTCAGGGCGGGGCCAAAGATACGCAGTATTTT. Residues: CASSFQGGAKDTQYF. The chain couples TRBV7-2 to TRBJ2-3; weak D call: TRBD2 (6 bases). The CDR3 consists of 15 residues. CDR1 and CDR2 (germline): SGHTA, FQGNSA. V was pared by 3 bases and J by 5 bases, with 15 bases between.

This rearrangement joins TRBV29-1 to TRBJ1-3; no clear D. Germline V gives CDR1 SQVTM, CDR2 ANQGSEA. Trimming cost V 2 bases and J 2 bases, with 13 bases left between them. The CDR3 covers 15 residues. The CDR3 bases are TGCAGCGTTGAATGGCTTACAGACCCTGGAAACACCATATATTTT. Translation gives CSVEWLTDPGNTIYF.

This clone was counted a single time. This chain connects TRBV27 to TRBJ2-5; 7 bases align to TRBD2. The J call may be incorrect, as the DNA end agrees better with TRBJ2-7. CDR3 length: 14 residues. CDR1 is MNHEY, CDR2 SMNVEV, per germline (reference sequence). The CDR3 is CASSLVAGAYEQYF. CDR3 DNA sequence: TGTGCCAGCAGTTTAGTGGCGGGAGCCTACGAGCAGTACTTC.

This chain links TRBV11-2 with TRBJ1-4, with no clear D. This CDR3 region has 19 residues. Germline-derived CDR1 and CDR2 are SGHAT and FQNNGV. V dropped 4 bases and J dropped 3 bases, with 24 bases sitting between them. The CDR3: CASSSHKVGYDVANEKLFF. CDR3 coding DNA: TGTGCCAGCAGCTCCCACAAGGTGGGGTACGACGTGGCTAATGAAAAACTGTTTTTT.